The T cell receptor (beta chain) under discussion was sequenced for a study of PD-1 blockade in classical Hodgkin lymphoma. Study-level findings and limits: Newly diagnosed patients were reported to start with lower TCR diversity than healthy donors.

Worth noting for this clone: The antigen is undetermined.

V shed 1 base and J shed 2 bases, with 11 bases lying between them. This CDR3 is built from 15 residues. The germline V gene encodes CDR1 SEHNR and CDR2 FQNEAQ (reference sequence). Profiled with immunoSEQ multiplex PCR; TCRdb holds only in-frame clones, not every one. The sample lists 15,000 to 20,000 clones; about nine tenths were seen once. Time point here: newly diagnosed, previously untreated cHL patient sample. The authors compared against newly diagnosed, untreated classical Hodgkin lymphoma PBMCs. The chain joins TRBV7-9 to TRBJ2-5, with D possibly being TRBD2 (6 bases). The receptor comes from a human donor with classical Hodgkin lymphoma. Material: peripheral blood mononuclear cells (PBMCs). The CDR3 sequence is CASSLGQGGQETQYF. CDR3 sequence (DNA): TGTGCCAGCAGCTTAGGCCAGGGAGGTCAAGAGACCCAGTACTTC. The full variable domain, rest sourced from reference TRBV7-9 and TRBJ2-5, is DTGVSQNPRHKITKRGQNVTFRCDPISEHNRLYWYRQTLGQGPEFLTYFQNEAQLEKSRLLSDRFSAERPKGSFSTLEIQRTEQGDSAMYLCASSLGQGGQETQYFGPGTRLLVL.